This TCR beta chain was found in a study of blood T cells in healthy people across ages. For the second PCR, which ran for 7 to 11 cycles, a sample-barcoded 5' primer and a J-beta primer mix were used. TCRdb re-called the 5' RACE reads through MiXCR, storing one row per CDR3 protein. Of about 900,000 distinct CDR3 sequences listed, 60% to 80% are singletons. Germline lookup yields CDR1 DFQATT and CDR2 SNEGSKA (reference sequence). V lost 4 bases, J lost 8 bases, and 16 bases stayed unmatched. The CDR3 runs to 16 residues. The chain is built from TRBV20-1 and TRBJ2-1, with TRBD2 identical over 8 bases. Specimen: blood. The clonotype was recovered from a man aged 25-40 years in good health. The CDR3 DNA is TGCAGTGCTACGAGTTATTCGACTAGCGTGGACGATGAGCAGTTCTTC. Translation gives CSATSYSTSVDDEQFF.